This record concerns one TCR beta chain sequence. The data are from a study of OX40 agonist ivuxolimab in advanced cancers. Clones were read by immunoSEQ multiplex PCR, and TCRdb kept only the in-frame ones, dropping some. The top ten hold under 25% of the sample, which has 26,000 or so clones, 85% to 90% seen once. This CDR3 has 13 residues. V dropped 4 bases and J dropped 5 bases, with 9 bases sitting between them. CDR1 is LNHDA and CDR2 is SQIVND in the germline V gene (reference sequence). The chain has TRBV19 and TRBJ2-1, with D tentatively TRBD2 (5 bases). The sequencing used CD4+ or CD8+ T cells sorted from blood, collected in a trial of the OX40 agonist ivuxolimab. The TCR was taken from an adult with an advanced solid tumor such as melanoma, head and neck, liver or kidney cancer. CDR3: CASSRGSDNEQFF. In DNA form, the CDR3 reads TGTGCCAGTAGTAGAGGGAGTGACAATGAGCAGTTCTTC.